Each of the 11 T cell receptor beta chains below was sequenced from the same sample in a study of Ad26.COV2.S vaccination and SARS-CoV-2 variants. Method: immunoSEQ multiplex PCR; TCRdb's copy keeps in-frame clones and lacks some. This sample carries 180,000 or so clones, 87% of them seen once, and the ten largest clones take around 6.1%. The starting material was peripheral blood, obtained after recovery from COVID-19. Every receptor here comes from a human donor who had recovered from COVID-19.

This clone was recorded only once. The CDR3 DNA follows: TGTGCCAGCAGCCCTACAGGAGATAACCAAGAGACCCAGTACTTC. This translates into CASSPTGDNQETQYF. The chain couples TRBV5-4 to TRBJ2-5; TRBD1 might be the D (5 bases). The CDR3 sequence is 15 residues long. Trimming removed 4 bases at V and 0 bases at J, with 13 bases between. Germline values: CDR1 SGHNT, CDR2 YYREEE (reference sequence).

The V call is TRBV14, the J call TRBJ1-5; D is unresolved. Trimming stripped 0 bases from V and 4 bases from J, with 7 bases between. CDR1 is SGHDN and CDR2 is FVKESK in the germline V gene. The CDR3 loop spans 14 amino acids. The CDR3 sequence is CASSQDKGNQPQHF. In DNA, the CDR3 is TGTGCCAGCAGCCAAGATAAAGGGAATCAGCCCCAGCATTTT. Complete variable domain (other parts from reference TRBV14 and TRBJ1-5): EAGVTQFPSHSVIEKGQTVTLRCDPISGHDNLYWYRRVMGKEIKFLLHFVKESKQDESGMPNNRFLAERTGGTYSTLKVQPAELEDSGVYFCASSQDKGNQPQHFGDGTRLSIL.

The chain carries TRBV6-5 and TRBJ1-6; D is uncertain. The CDR3 is 14 residues long. Germline-derived CDR1 and CDR2 are MNHEY and SVGAGI. Between the trimmed V and J ends, which lost 5 bases and 5 bases, there was a span of 10 bases. DNA for the CDR3: TGTGCCAGCAGTAGGGTCGACGATAATTCACCCCTCCACTTT. Translating gives CASSRVDDNSPLHF.

This clone has just a few counts. This chain links TRBV4-1 with TRBJ2-5; TRBD2 is a possible D gene (6 bases). The CDR3 length is 15 residues. The germline V and J ends were trimmed by 1 base and 5 bases, with 14 bases remaining between them. CDR1 is MGHRA, CDR2 YSYEKL, per germline. Here the CDR3 reads CASSQVVRGGETQYF. The CDR3 region has the DNA TGCGCCAGCAGCCAAGTGGTGCGGGGTGGGGAGACCCAGTACTTC.

This chain links TRBV25-1 with TRBJ1-1; D uncertain. The CDR3 spans 14 residues. Germline V gene lookup returns CDR1 MGHDK and CDR2 SYGVNS. V was cut by 4 bases and J by 6 bases, with 15 bases left in between. The CDR3 coding sequence is TGTGCCAGCAGTGGTTCGATTCTCGGGTCTGAAGCTTTCTTT. Protein: CASSGSILGSEAFF.

This rearrangement joins TRBV5-5 to TRBJ2-5; 7 bases map to TRBD2. Looked up from germline, CDR1 is SGHKS and CDR2 is YYEKEE (reference sequence). The CDR3 length is 17 residues. Trimming took 3 bases from V and 4 from J; bases not matched to a gene: 15. The CDR3 DNA follows: TGTGCCAGCAGCTCGCGGCTGCGGGGGAATTCCCCAGAGACCCAGTACTTC. Protein product: CASSSRLRGNSPETQYF.

The chain recombines TRBV6-1 with TRBJ2-7; 9 nucleotides line up with TRBD1. In germline, CDR1 is MNHNS, CDR2 SASEGT. V dropped 0 bases and J dropped 5; count of bases not matched to a gene: 5. The CDR3 totals 15 residues. CDR3 residues: CASSEALGQGNEQYF. For the CDR3, the DNA is TGTGCCAGCAGTGAAGCGCTCGGACAGGGGAACGAGCAGTACTTC.

V is TRBV27 and J is TRBJ2-5, with 7 bases fitting TRBD2. Germline CDR1 is MNHEY and CDR2 is SMNVEV (reference sequence). Unmatched junction bases numbered 7, after V lost 5 bases and J lost 1 base. This CDR3 contains 15 residues. As DNA, the CDR3 is TGTGCCAGCAGTACCGGGACTACCATCCAAGAGACCCAGTACTTC. This sequence encodes CASSTGTTIQETQYF.

The rearrangement uses TRBV4-1 and TRBJ1-1; D call uncertain. The CDR3 is 14 residues long. The germline V gene has CDR1 MGHRA and CDR2 YSYEKL. V was trimmed by 4 bases and J by 0 bases, leaving 9 bases between them. The CDR3 loop reads CASSPETLNTEAFF. CDR3 DNA: TGCGCCAGCAGCCCGGAGACACTGAACACTGAAGCTTTCTTT.

V gene TRBV2 combines with J gene TRBJ1-1, with D possibly TRBD1 on 6 matching bases. Germline CDR1 reads SNHLY; CDR2 reads FYNNEI. CDR3 length: 14 residues. V was cut by 8 bases and J by 0 bases, with 13 bases left in between. The DNA for the CDR3 is TGTGCCAGCCGGCCGGACAGCGTGAACACTGAAGCTTTCTTT. This sequence encodes CASRPDSVNTEAFF.

V gene TRBV14 combines with J gene TRBJ2-2; TRBD2 matches 7 bases. The V gene end was trimmed by 1 base and the J gene end by 5 bases; junction bases not matched to a gene: 10. CDR1 and CDR2 from the germline V gene are SGHDN and FVKESK. This CDR3 is built from 17 residues. CDR3 residues: CASSQVLRTSQTGELFF. The CDR3 DNA follows: TGTGCCAGCAGCCAAGTATTAAGGACTAGTCAGACCGGGGAGCTGTTTTTT.